The 19 T cell receptor beta chains listed next were all sequenced from one sample in a study of identical twins. TCRdb redid the calling of the 5' RACE reads with MiXCR, one entry per CDR3 protein. The sample records about 240,000 distinct CDR3 sequences, approximately 6.8% being singletons. In addition, the sample was reused for a study of yellow fever vaccine responses in identical twins.

The sample was CD8+ T cells sorted from blood. The receptors derive from a woman under 30 in good health.

The table lists this clonotype with a few counts. The chain is built from TRBV27 and TRBJ2-7; 9 nucleotides match TRBD2. Trimming at V came to 0 bases and at J to 3 bases, leaving 3 bases not matched to a gene. The germline V gene encodes CDR1 MNHEY and CDR2 SMNVEV (reference sequence). CDR3 length: 15 residues. This CDR3 is CASSLSSGGHYEQYF. CDR3 in DNA: TGTGCCAGCAGTTTATCTAGCGGGGGTCACTACGAGCAGTACTTC.

As for this clonotype: Its ends do not fully match the called genes, so a read error is possible. This rearrangement joins TRBV20-1 to TRBJ2-2; 10 bases fit TRBD2. The CDR3 is 16 amino acids. The germline gives CDR1 DFQATT, CDR2 SNEGSKA (reference sequence). As DNA, the CDR3 is TGCTGTGCTAGAGATACTGGAGCGGGAGGGCCCGGGGAGCTGTTTTTT. It encodes CCARDTGAGGPGELFF.

The rearrangement uses TRBV29-1 and TRBJ2-7; 8 nucleotides line up with TRBD1. V dropped 6 bases and J dropped 2; count of bases not matched to a gene: 3. Germline assignment: CDR1 SQVTM and CDR2 ANQGSEA. The CDR3 is 12 residues long. For the CDR3, the DNA is TGCAGCGTATGGGACAGGCCCTACGAGCAGTACTTC. It yields the protein CSVWDRPYEQYF.

In its sample, this clonotype was seen many times. The gene calls are TRBV12-3 or TRBV12-4 and TRBJ1-2, with a tentative D call TRBD1 (5 bases). The CDR3 length is 12 residues. Trimming removed 6 bases at V and 7 bases at J, with 12 bases between. The CDR3 DNA reads as TGTGCCAGCAGGCAGGGCGGTGGTGGCTACACCTTC. This sequence encodes CASRQGGGGYTF.

In its sample, this clonotype was seen a few times. The chain couples TRBV12-5 to TRBJ2-1, with 9 bases lining up with TRBD1. V trimming: 9 bases; J trimming: 4 bases; junction bases outside the gene matches: 7. The germline V gene encodes CDR1 LGHNT and CDR2 FRNRAP. The CDR3 has 14 residues. CDR3 sequence (DNA): TGTGCTAGCTCCGGGACAGGGCGATACAATGAGCAGTTCTTC. Protein product: CASSGTGRYNEQFF.

Turning to this clonotype: A much bigger clone sits one base away, suggesting this may be a read error. The chain combines TRBV4-1 with TRBJ2-5, with TRBD1 matching 8 bases. CDR1 MGHRA and CDR2 YSYEKL come from the germline V gene. The CDR3 contains 17 residues. The CDR3 region is CASSRIETGEVEETQHF. CDR3 nucleotide sequence: TGCGCCAGCAGCCGGATAGAGACAGGGGAGGTGGAAGAGACCCAGCACTTC.

The V gene is TRBV25-1, the J gene TRBJ1-1; the D is unclear. The length of the CDR3 is 11 residues. CDR1 and CDR2 from the germline V gene are MGHDK and SYGVNS. CDR3 coding DNA: TGTGCTTCTACAGCTAACACTGAAGCTTTCTTT. Its protein product is CASTANTEAFF.

The table lists this clonotype with many counts. The chain carries TRBV12-3 or TRBV12-4 and TRBJ2-3; D unresolved. Between the trimmed V and J ends, which lost 6 bases and 1 base, there was a span of 8 bases. The CDR3 is 13 amino acids. CDR3 sequence: CASSPGGTDTQYF. CDR3 coding DNA: TGTGCCAGCAGCCCCGGTGGCACAGATACGCAGTATTTT.

This clonotype was picked up many times. The chain couples TRBV20-1 to TRBJ2-3; D is perhaps TRBD2 (5 bases). V lost 4 bases to trimming and J lost 4 bases, with 18 bases between them. This CDR3 region has 15 residues. Per the germline V gene, CDR1 is DFQATT and CDR2 is SNEGSKA (reference sequence). The CDR3 sequence: CSATGGESIADTQYF. In nucleotides, the CDR3 is TGCAGTGCTACTGGTGGGGAGTCAATAGCAGATACGCAGTATTTT.

This clonotype has at least ten counts. CDR3 in DNA: TGTGCCAGCAGTTATGGGGCTTTCTATGGCTACACCTTC. Translated, it gives CASSYGAFYGYTF. The chain uses TRBV6-5 and TRBJ1-2; D might be TRBD1 (5 bases). Germline values: CDR1 MNHEY, CDR2 SVGAGI. V was cut by 3 bases and J by 4 bases, with 9 bases left in between. The CDR3 has 13 residues.

This clonotype was counted at least ten times. The rearrangement links TRBV2 to TRBJ2-1; D may match TRBD1 or TRBD2 (5 bases each). CDR1 is SNHLY, CDR2 FYNNEI, per germline. The CDR3 runs 10 residues. Trimming took off 8 bases at V and 9 bases at J, with 8 bases between the two ends. The CDR3 sequence: CASRGLEQFF. The CDR3 DNA follows: TGTGCCAGCCGGGGCCTTGAGCAGTTCTTC. Based on the CDR3 plus reference TRBV2 and TRBJ2-1, the full variable domain is EPEVTQTPSHQVTQMGQEVILRCVPISNHLYFYWYRQILGQKVEFLVSFYNNEISEKSEIFDDQFSVERPDGSNFTLKIRSTKLEDSAMYFCASRGLEQFFGPGTRLTVL.

This clonotype came up many times. This chain links TRBV5-1 with TRBJ2-3, with D unresolved. Trimming shortened V by 4 bases and J by 7 bases, and 16 bases separated the two germline ends. Germline V gives CDR1 SGHRS, CDR2 YFSETQ. The CDR3 has 14 amino acids. The CDR3 sequence: CASSPRIKAYTQYF. The CDR3 DNA reads TGCGCCAGCAGCCCTCGAATCAAGGCGTATACGCAGTATTTT.

This clonotype was observed many times. The genes are TRBV12-3 or TRBV12-4 and TRBJ2-5, with D possibly being TRBD2 (6 bases). Trimming took 3 bases from V and 2 from J, leaving 16 bases between them. The CDR3 loop spans 16 amino acids. CDR3 DNA: TGTGCCAGCAGTTTCCGGGACGGAGGACTACAAGAGACCCAGTACTTC. As protein: CASSFRDGGLQETQYF.

This clonotype has ten or more counts. The genes are TRBV7-9 and TRBJ2-1, with 8 bases lining up with TRBD2. Germline V gene sequence: CDR1 SEHNR, CDR2 FQNEAQ (reference sequence). With V trimmed by 5 bases and J by 5 bases, 8 bases remained unmatched. This CDR3 is built from 15 residues. DNA of the CDR3: TGTGCCAGCAGCCACCCCTGGCGGGAGGACAATGAGCAGTTCTTC. Translation gives CASSHPWREDNEQFF.

This sequence joins TRBV7-9 and TRBJ1-1, with TRBD1 matching 10 bases. CDR1 is SEHNR and CDR2 is FQNEAQ in the germline V gene (reference sequence). Losses at the gene ends were 5 bases for V and 3 bases for J; bases not matched to a gene: 6. The CDR3 extends over 15 amino acids. CDR3 coding DNA: TGTGCCAGCAGCCATACGGGACAGGGGTACACTGAAGCTTTCTTT. It yields the protein CASSHTGQGYTEAFF.

This clonotype was observed a few times. The J gene is TRBJ2-1, the V gene TRBV11-2, with 10 bases that match TRBD2. Germline V gives CDR1 SGHAT, CDR2 FQNNGV. The CDR3 covers 15 residues. The V gene end was trimmed by 5 bases and the J gene end by 8 bases; junction bases not matched to a gene: 9. CDR3 loop: CASSATGTSVYEQFF. CDR3 sequence (DNA): TGTGCCAGCAGCGCCACCGGGACTAGCGTTTATGAGCAGTTCTTC.

This chain uses TRBV29-1 with TRBJ2-1; TRBD2 might be the D (7 bases). CDR1 and CDR2 (germline): SQVTM, ANQGSEA. V shed 6 bases and J shed 9 bases, with 21 bases lying between them. The CDR3 consists of 14 residues. CDR3 region: CSVGGGHKSSEQFF. CDR3 DNA sequence: TGCAGCGTGGGGGGGGGACATAAGTCTTCTGAGCAGTTCTTC.

CDR3 region: CSAEGTSYEQYF. CDR3 coding DNA: TGCAGCGCCGAGGGGACCTCCTACGAGCAGTACTTC. The chain combines TRBV29-1 with TRBJ2-7; either TRBD1 or TRBD2 may fit D (5 bases each). The CDR3 has 12 amino acids. CDR1 and CDR2 (germline): SQVTM, ANQGSEA. V lost 7 bases to trimming and J lost 0 bases, with 10 bases between them.

The chain joins TRBV28 to TRBJ1-1; 10 bases line up with TRBD1. The CDR3 is 14 residues long. The V gene's germline CDR1 is MDHEN and CDR2 SYDVKM. V lost 5 bases, J lost 4 bases, and 4 bases stayed unmatched. CDR3 region: CASSIRTGGTEAFF. In nucleotides, the CDR3 is TGTGCCAGCAGTATACGGACAGGGGGCACTGAAGCTTTCTTT.